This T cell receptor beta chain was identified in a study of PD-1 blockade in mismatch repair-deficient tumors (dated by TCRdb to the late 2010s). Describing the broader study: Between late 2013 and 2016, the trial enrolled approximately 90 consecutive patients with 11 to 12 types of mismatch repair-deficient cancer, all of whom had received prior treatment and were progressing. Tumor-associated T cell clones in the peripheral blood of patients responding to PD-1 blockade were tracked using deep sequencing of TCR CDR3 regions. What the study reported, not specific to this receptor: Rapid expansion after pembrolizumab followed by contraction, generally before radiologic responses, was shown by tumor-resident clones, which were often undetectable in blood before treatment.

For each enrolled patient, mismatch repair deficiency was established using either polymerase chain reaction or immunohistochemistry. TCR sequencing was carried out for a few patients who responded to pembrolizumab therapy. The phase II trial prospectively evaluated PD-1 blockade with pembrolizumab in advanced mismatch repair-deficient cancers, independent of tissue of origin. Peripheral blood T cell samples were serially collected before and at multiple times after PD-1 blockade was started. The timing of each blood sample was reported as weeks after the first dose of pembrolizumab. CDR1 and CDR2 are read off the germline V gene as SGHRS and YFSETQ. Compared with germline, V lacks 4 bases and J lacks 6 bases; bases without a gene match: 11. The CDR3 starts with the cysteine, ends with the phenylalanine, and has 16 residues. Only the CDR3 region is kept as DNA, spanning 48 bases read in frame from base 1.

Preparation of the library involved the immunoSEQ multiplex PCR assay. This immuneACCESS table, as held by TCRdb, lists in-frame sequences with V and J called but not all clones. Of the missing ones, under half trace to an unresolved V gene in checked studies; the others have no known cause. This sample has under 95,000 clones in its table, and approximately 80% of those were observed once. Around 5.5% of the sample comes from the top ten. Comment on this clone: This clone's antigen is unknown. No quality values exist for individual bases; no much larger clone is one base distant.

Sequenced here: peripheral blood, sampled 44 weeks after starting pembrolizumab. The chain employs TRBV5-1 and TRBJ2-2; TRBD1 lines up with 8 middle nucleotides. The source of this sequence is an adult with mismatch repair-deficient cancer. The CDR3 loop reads CASSRSQGTGPGELFF. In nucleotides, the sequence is TGCGCCAGCAGCAGGTCACAGGGGACAGGCCCCGGGGAGCTGTTTTTT.